This T cell receptor (beta chain) came from a study of T cell repertoires in cytomegalovirus infection. Overall study context: From public TCR beta signatures came an indication of both CMV infection and matching HLA type.

Regarding this clonotype: Antigen: not known.

A single record per CDR3 protein comes from TCRdb applying MiXCR to the reads. The sample carries around 310,000 distinct CDR3 sequences, under 35% recorded once. This CDR3 is built from 15 residues. Trimming took off 7 bases at V and 1 base at J, with 14 bases between the two ends. Germline CDR1 LNHDA, CDR2 SQIVND (reference sequence). This receptor was taken from a human donor in good health (CMV status not recorded). Some clones in this sample may be carry-over from other donors' samples. This sequence joins TRBV19 and TRBJ1-5, with no clear D. The sample consisted of cultured PBMCs, taken from culture after CMV antigen stimulation. Here the CDR3 DNA reads TGTGCCAGTACGCCTGTAGGAGGGAGCAATCAGCCCCAGCATTTT. The encoded protein is CASTPVGGSNQPQHF. Supplemented by reference TRBV19 and TRBJ1-5, the full variable domain reads DGGITQSPKYLFRKEGQNVTLSCEQNLNHDAMYWYRQDPGQGLRLIYYSQIVNDFQKGDIAEGYSVSREKKESFPLTVTSAQKNPTAFYLCASTPVGGSNQPQHFGDGTRLSIL.